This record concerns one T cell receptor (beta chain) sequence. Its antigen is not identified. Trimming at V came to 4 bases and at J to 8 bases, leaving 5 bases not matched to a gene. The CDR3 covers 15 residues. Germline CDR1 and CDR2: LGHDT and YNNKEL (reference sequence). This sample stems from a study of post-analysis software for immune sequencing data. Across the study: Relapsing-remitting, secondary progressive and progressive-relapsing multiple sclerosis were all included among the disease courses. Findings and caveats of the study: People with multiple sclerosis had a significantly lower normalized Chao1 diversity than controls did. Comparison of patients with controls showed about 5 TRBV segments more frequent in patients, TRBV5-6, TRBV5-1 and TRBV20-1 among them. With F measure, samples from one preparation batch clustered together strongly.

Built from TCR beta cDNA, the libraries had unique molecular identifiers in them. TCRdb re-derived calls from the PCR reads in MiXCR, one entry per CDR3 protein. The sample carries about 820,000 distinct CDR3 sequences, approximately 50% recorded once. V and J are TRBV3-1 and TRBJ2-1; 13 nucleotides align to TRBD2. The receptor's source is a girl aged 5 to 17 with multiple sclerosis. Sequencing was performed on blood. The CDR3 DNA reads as TGTGCCAGCAGCCGGACTAGCGGGAGAGGAGATGAGCAGTTCTTC. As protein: CASSRTSGRGDEQFF.